This T cell receptor (beta chain) derives from a study of cytomegalovirus exposure and HLA in healthy donors. The study, taken as a whole, reports: The authors judged a highly shared variant cluster likely a sequencing artifact.

Concerning this clone itself: Its antigen is as yet unknown.

This CDR3 is 15 amino acids long. Per germline, CDR1 SGHAT and CDR2 FQNNGV. With 5 bases removed from V and 1 base from J, the gap between germline ends came to 14 bases. Primers for the PCR totalled 60 Vbeta and 13 Jbeta. Only in-frame clones appear in the TCRdb table, and some are missing; sequencing was by immunoSEQ multiplex PCR. The sample yields around 78,000 clones, about 88% seen once. Sequencing input: PBMCs. This clonotype was sampled from a woman aged 45-60 years in good health and CMV-seronegative. The chain is built from TRBV11-2 and TRBJ1-1; D not certain. CDR3 sequence: CASSPSVPGNTEAFF. CDR3 nucleotides: TGTGCCAGCAGCCCTTCGGTCCCGGGGAACACTGAAGCTTTCTTT.